The 11 T cell receptor beta chains in this list originate from one sample, sequenced in a study of immune heterogeneity within non-small cell lung tumors. Samples each supplied around 630 ng of bulk tumor genomic DNA as template. During surgery, several far-apart biopsies were obtained from every primary tumor. Undergoing curative surgery were patients whose non-small cell lung cancer was untreated and newly diagnosed. TCR beta CDR3 was amplified by multiplex PCR using 32 V and 13 J primers. One entry per CDR3 protein, called by TCRdb with MiXCR from the multiplex PCR reads. The data show some 31,000 distinct CDR3 sequences, with approximately 30% seen just once and 3.5% to 4.5% held by the top ten. Input material: lung tumor tissue. These receptor sequences come from a man aged 40-49 years with non-small cell lung cancer.

With respect to this clonotype: This could be a read error, since a much larger clone is one nucleotide away. V gene TRBV9 combines with J gene TRBJ1-5; D is possibly TRBD1 (6 bases). Per germline, CDR1 SGDLS and CDR2 YYNGEE. The CDR3 extends over 16 amino acids. CDR3 sequence: CASSADRRSINQRQHF. The CDR3 nucleotides are TGTGCCAGCAGCGCGGACAGACGAAGTATAAATCAGCGCCAGCATTTT. Variable domain in full (rest from reference TRBV9 and TRBJ1-5): DSGVTQTPKHLITATGQRVTLRCSPRSGDLSVYWYQQSLDQGLQFLIQYYNGEERAKGNILERFSAQQFPDLHSELNLSSLELGDSALYFCASSADRRSINQRQHFGDGTRLSIL.

To note about this clonotype: A much more abundant neighbour one base away suggests this may be a read error. The rearrangement links TRBV19 to TRBJ2-7; D is perhaps TRBD1 or TRBD2 (5 bases each). Germline-derived CDR1 and CDR2 are LNHDA and SQIVND (reference sequence). V lost 3 bases and J 5 bases, leaving 11 bases between the germline ends. The CDR3 is 13 amino acids. CDR3 bases: TGTGCCAGTAGTATGGGGGTCTACAACGAGCAGTACTTC. This sequence encodes CASSMGVYNEQYF.

Ten or more counts support this clonotype. The genes are TRBV7-9 and TRBJ2-7, with 8 bases lining up with TRBD1. Germline CDR1 reads SEHNR; CDR2 reads FQNEAQ (reference sequence). CDR3 length: 14 residues. The ends lost 5 bases at V and 5 bases at J; junction bases unmatched: 8. The CDR3 is CASSPSDRGNEQYF. The CDR3 DNA is TGTGCCAGCAGCCCATCAGACAGGGGAAACGAGCAGTACTTC.

The chain joins TRBV3-1 to TRBJ2-3; D unclear. Germline CDR1 and CDR2: LGHDT and YNNKEL (reference sequence). CDR3 length: 15 amino acids. V lost 3 bases and J lost 2, with 12 bases in between. The DNA for the CDR3 is TGTGCCAGCAGCCACCCTGGCGCGCCCACAGATACGCAGTATTTT. Encoded protein: CASSHPGAPTDTQYF.

This clonotype came up a few times. This rearrangement joins TRBV29-1 to TRBJ1-1; 7 bases line up with TRBD1. V was clipped by 5 bases and J by 1 base; unmatched bases: 7. Per the germline V gene, CDR1 is SQVTM and CDR2 is ANQGSEA. CDR3 length equals 14 residues. The CDR3 here is CSVKPGQTNTEAFF. The CDR3 DNA is TGCAGCGTTAAACCGGGACAGACGAACACTGAAGCTTTCTTT. Filled out from reference TRBV29-1 and TRBJ1-1, the complete variable domain reads SAVISQKPSRDICQRGTSLTIQCQVDSQVTMMFWYRQQPGQSLTLIATANQGSEATYESGFVIDKFPISRPNLTFSTLTVSNMSPEDSSIYLCSVKPGQTNTEAFFGQGTRLTVV.

This clonotype came up a few times. The chain has TRBV18 and TRBJ1-4; 9 bases line up with TRBD1. J was trimmed by 5 bases and V by 2 bases; bases with no gene match: 12. Germline lookup yields CDR1 KGHSH and CDR2 LQKENI. There are 18 residues in the CDR3. DNA for the CDR3: TGTGCCAGCTCACCAAGGGCCTTACAGGGGGCGCAGAATGAAAAACTGTTTTTT. Residues: CASSPRALQGAQNEKLFF.

This rearrangement joins TRBV28 to TRBJ1-1; TRBD1 might be the D (5 bases). The V end lost 5 bases, the J end lost 4 bases, and 14 bases lay between the germline ends. CDR3 size: 14 residues. Germline V lookup: CDR1 MDHEN, CDR2 SYDVKM. The CDR3 region is CASSEGGDLTEAFF. CDR3 nucleotide sequence: TGTGCCAGCAGTGAGGGAGGGGATCTCACTGAAGCTTTCTTT.

In its sample, this clonotype was seen a few times. The chain carries TRBV10-1 and TRBJ2-5; D may match TRBD1 or TRBD2 (5 bases each). The germline V and J ends were trimmed by 3 bases and 5 bases, with 16 bases remaining between them. The length of the CDR3 is 15 residues. The germline CDR1 and CDR2 sequences are WNHNN and SYGVQD (reference sequence). This chain's CDR3 is CASSDVGPLTETQYF. For the CDR3, the DNA is TGCGCCAGCAGTGATGTGGGACCACTAACGGAGACCCAGTACTTC.

This clonotype was seen repeatedly, ten times or more. This chain uses TRBV2 with TRBJ2-3, with TRBD2 matching 13 bases. This CDR3 has 14 residues. Germline values: CDR1 SNHLY, CDR2 FYNNEI. Losses at the gene ends were 6 bases for V and 3 bases for J; bases not matched to a gene: 0. The CDR3 coding sequence is TGTGCCAGCAGACTAGCGGGAGGGACAGATACGCAGTATTTT. It yields the protein CASRLAGGTDTQYF. Full variable domain (outside the CDR3, taken from reference TRBV2 and TRBJ2-3): EPEVTQTPSHQVTQMGQEVILRCVPISNHLYFYWYRQILGQKVEFLVSFYNNEISEKSEIFDDQFSVERPDGSNFTLKIRSTKLEDSAMYFCASRLAGGTDTQYFGPGTRLTVL.

To note about this clonotype: Sequence at one end of the junction differs from germline and may be a read error. The chain couples TRBV16 to TRBJ2-7, with D unresolved. Germline values: CDR1 KGHSY, CDR2 FQNENV. This CDR3 has 11 residues. CDR3 region: CAISHQGGQYF. CDR3 nucleotides: TGTGCCATCAGCCACCAAGGTGGGCAGTACTTC. The entire variable domain, with the rest obtained from reference TRBV16 and TRBJ2-7, is as follows: GEEVAQTPKHLVRGEGQKAKLYCAPIKGHSYVFWYQQVLKNEFKFLISFQNENVFDETGMPKERFSAKCLPNSPCSLEIQATKLEDSAVYFCAISHQGGQYFGPGTRLTVT.

The rearrangement uses TRBV30 and TRBJ2-5; the D gene is possibly TRBD1 (5 bases). The V end lost 2 bases, the J end lost 4 bases, and 11 bases lay between the germline ends. The CDR3 runs to 13 residues. CDR1 and CDR2 (germline): GTSNPN, SVGIG (reference sequence). The CDR3 DNA is TGTGCCTGGAGTTCACAGGAAACAGAGACCCAGTACTTC. This translates into CAWSSQETETQYF.